The present T cell receptor beta chain was sequenced within a study of blood T cell repertoires in COVID-19. Across the whole study: T cells, B-cell-depleted T cells, or PBMCs supplied cDNA or gDNA.

Original methodology: Amplification from reference gene primers served as the basis for estimated nucleated cell counts. Method: immunoSEQ multiplex PCR; TCRdb's copy keeps in-frame clones and lacks some. The D gene and trimming were derived from the DNA, and the V and J assignments and clone size from that table. Among some 270,000 clones listed, 80% to 90% were seen once. This CDR3 region has 13 residues. Trimming pared 5 bases from V and 8 bases from J, leaving 13 bases between. Per germline, CDR1 SGHVS and CDR2 FQNEAQ. This clone occurred once. The chain joins TRBV7-8 to TRBJ2-1; tentative D call: TRBD1 (6 bases). The sample consisted of peripheral blood. The TCR was taken from a man between 25 and 39 years old with acute or convalescent COVID-19. The CDR3 sequence is CASSPGNRDEQFF. For the CDR3, the DNA is TGTGCCAGCAGCCCGGGGAACAGGGATGAGCAGTTCTTC. Full variable domain (remainder filled in from reference TRBV7-8 and TRBJ2-1): GAGVSQSPRYKVAKRGQDVALRCDPISGHVSLFWYQQALGQGPEFLTYFQNEAQLDKSGLPSDRFFAERPEGSVSTLKIQRTQQEDSAVYLCASSPGNRDEQFFGPGTRLTVL.